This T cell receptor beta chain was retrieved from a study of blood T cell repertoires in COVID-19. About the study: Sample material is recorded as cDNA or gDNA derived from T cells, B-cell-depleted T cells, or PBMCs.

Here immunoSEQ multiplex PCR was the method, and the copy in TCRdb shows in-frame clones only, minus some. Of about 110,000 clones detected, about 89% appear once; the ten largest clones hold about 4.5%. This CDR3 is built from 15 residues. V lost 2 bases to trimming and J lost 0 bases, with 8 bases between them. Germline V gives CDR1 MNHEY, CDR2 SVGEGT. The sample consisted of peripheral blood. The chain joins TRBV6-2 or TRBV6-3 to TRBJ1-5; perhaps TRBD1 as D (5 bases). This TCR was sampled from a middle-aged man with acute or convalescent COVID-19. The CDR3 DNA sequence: TGTGCCAGCAGTTACGGGGGGTCTAGCAATCAGCCCCAGCATTTT. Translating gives CASSYGGSSNQPQHF.